This T cell receptor (beta chain) emerged from a study of cytomegalovirus exposure and HLA in healthy donors. Trimming cost V 7 bases and J 5 bases; bases outside gene matches: 9. In germline, CDR1 is MDHEN, CDR2 SYDVKM. This CDR3 is 14 amino acids long. Comments on this clone: The antigen remains unidentified.

Broader study findings: Segments of the TCR beta V type were, in most cases, productive about 87% or about 30% of the time in an earlier analysis. Links to common viral pathogens appeared, in a later analysis, for several of the most significant clusters. A few CMV-associated chains proved CMV antigen-specific in vitro. Later, an analysis showed that TCR beta chains associated with HLA were more clonally expanded than others that were equally common.

Primers: 60 Vbeta forward and 13 Jbeta reverse. The method was immunoSEQ multiplex PCR; TCRdb's version includes in-frame clones alone and lacks a portion of them. The sample shows about 110,000 clones, around 75% of them seen only once. The sequence was obtained from a female donor in good health and CMV-seronegative. The chain carries TRBV28 and TRBJ2-7; 9 nucleotides align to TRBD2. Sequencing used PBMCs. CDR3 residues: CASNPLREGDEQYF. In DNA form, the CDR3 reads TGTGCCAGCAACCCCTTGCGGGAGGGTGACGAGCAGTACTTC.